This TCR beta chain was recorded in a study of identical twins. Everyone who donated was a healthy Caucasian. The V segment lost 0 bases and the J segment 13 bases; nucleotides outside the gene matches: 7. In germline, CDR1 is KGHDR, CDR2 SFDVKD. There are 15 residues in the CDR3. One entry per CDR3 protein results from TCRdb running MiXCR on the 5' RACE reads. The table lists under 500,000 distinct CDR3 sequences, around 15% of them singletons. Study-wide findings and caveats: Clonotypes of the beta chain that were abundant in cord blood carried fewer insertions (memory repertoires showed none). Twin-shared out-of-frame alpha sequences showed excess low generation probability.

This clonotype was seen more than once but under ten times. Its antigen is unknown. The sample was also reused in another study, on yellow fever vaccine responses in identical twins.

Input material: CD4+ T cells sorted from blood. This clonotype was sampled from a woman under 30 in good health. The J gene is TRBJ2-2, the V gene TRBV24-1; 10 bases map to TRBD1. CDR3: CATSDLGTGASSLFF. CDR3 bases: TGTGCCACCAGTGATTTGGGGACAGGGGCCTCTTCGCTGTTTTTT.